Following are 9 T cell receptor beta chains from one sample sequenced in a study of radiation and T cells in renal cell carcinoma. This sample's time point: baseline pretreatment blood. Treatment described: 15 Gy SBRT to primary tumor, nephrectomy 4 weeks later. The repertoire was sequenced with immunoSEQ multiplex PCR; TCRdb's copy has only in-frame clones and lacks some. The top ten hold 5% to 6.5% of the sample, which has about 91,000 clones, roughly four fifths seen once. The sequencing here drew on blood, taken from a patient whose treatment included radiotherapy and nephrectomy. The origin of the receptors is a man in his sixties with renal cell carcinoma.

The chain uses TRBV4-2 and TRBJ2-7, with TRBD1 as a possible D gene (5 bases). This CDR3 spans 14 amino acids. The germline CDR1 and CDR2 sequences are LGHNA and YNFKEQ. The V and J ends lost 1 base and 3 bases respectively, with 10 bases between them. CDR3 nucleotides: TGTGCCAGCAGCCAAGGACAGCCGGGCTACGAGCAGTACTTC. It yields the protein CASSQGQPGYEQYF.

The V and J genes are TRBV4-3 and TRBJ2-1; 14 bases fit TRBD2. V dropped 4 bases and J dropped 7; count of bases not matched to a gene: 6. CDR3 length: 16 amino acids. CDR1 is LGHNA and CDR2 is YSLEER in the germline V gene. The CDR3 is CASSPAGTSGRNEQFF. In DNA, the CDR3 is TGCGCCAGCAGCCCAGCCGGGACTAGCGGGAGAAATGAGCAGTTCTTC.

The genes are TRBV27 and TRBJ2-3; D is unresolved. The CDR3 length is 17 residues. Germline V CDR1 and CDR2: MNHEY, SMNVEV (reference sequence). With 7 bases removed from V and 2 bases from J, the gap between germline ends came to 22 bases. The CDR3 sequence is CASKPGVPGAHTDTQYF. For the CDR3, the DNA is TGTGCCAGCAAGCCCGGTGTTCCGGGCGCACACACAGATACGCAGTATTTT.

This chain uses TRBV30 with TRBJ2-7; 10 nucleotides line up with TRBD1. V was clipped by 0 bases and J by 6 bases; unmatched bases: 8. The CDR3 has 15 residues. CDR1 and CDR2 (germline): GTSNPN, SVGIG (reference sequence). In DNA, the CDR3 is TGTGCCTGGAGTGTGTACGGACAGGGGGTCTCCGAGCAGTACTTC. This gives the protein CAWSVYGQGVSEQYF.

CDR3 bases: TGCGCCAGCAGCTTGACTAGCGGGAGCTATGAGCAGTTCTTC. This sequence encodes CASSLTSGSYEQFF. V and J are TRBV5-1 and TRBJ2-1; TRBD2 matches 11 bases. The germline V gene has CDR1 SGHRS and CDR2 YFSETQ. Trimming cost V 1 base and J 8 bases; bases outside gene matches: 2. The CDR3 is 14 residues long.

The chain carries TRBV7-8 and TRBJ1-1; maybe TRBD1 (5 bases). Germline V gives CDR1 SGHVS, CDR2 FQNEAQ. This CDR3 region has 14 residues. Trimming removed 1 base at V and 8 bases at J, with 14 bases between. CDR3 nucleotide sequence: TGTGCCAGCAGCTTAGGTAGGGGTTCCGCCGAAGCTTTCTTT. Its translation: CASSLGRGSAEAFF.

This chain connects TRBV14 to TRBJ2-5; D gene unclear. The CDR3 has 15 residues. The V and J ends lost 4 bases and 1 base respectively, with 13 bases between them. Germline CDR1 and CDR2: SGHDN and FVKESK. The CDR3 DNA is TGTGCCAGCAGCCTAACCCAGAATTCCCAAGAGACCCAGTACTTC. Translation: CASSLTQNSQETQYF.

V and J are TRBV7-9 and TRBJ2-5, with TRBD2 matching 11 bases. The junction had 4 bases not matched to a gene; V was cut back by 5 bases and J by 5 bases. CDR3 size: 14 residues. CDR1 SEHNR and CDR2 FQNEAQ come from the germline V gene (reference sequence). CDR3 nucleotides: TGTGCCAGCAGCGAGCGGACTAGCGGGGAGACCCAGTACTTC. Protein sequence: CASSERTSGETQYF.

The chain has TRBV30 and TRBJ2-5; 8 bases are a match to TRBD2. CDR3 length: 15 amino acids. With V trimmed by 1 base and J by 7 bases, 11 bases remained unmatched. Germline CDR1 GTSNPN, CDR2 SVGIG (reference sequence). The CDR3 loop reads CAWSGGVEGLGTQYF. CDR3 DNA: TGTGCCTGGAGTGGGGGGGTTGAGGGACTAGGGACCCAGTACTTC.